This section outlines one T cell receptor beta chain sequence together with its context. Time point in this sample: pretreatment peripheral blood. Sample numbers ranged from 1 to 8 per patient, encompassing pretreatment and on-treatment collections. Germline CDR1 WSHSY, CDR2 SAAADI. V shed 2 bases and J shed 7 bases, with 11 bases lying between them. The length of the CDR3 is 13 residues. TCRdb's copy holds only in-frame clones and misses some; the assay was immunoSEQ multiplex PCR. The sample yields roughly 63,000 clones, 80% to 85% seen once. The sample belongs to a study of PD-L1 blockade in urothelial cancer. As for the study in general: Most of the 29 patients were men who had bladder-origin urothelial cancer. Blood was analyzed 3 weeks (second dose) and 6 weeks after treatment start.

The receptor comes from a man in his sixties or seventies with urothelial cancer. This specimen was PBMCs, taken around atezolizumab (anti-PD-L1) treatment. The J gene is TRBJ1-2, the V gene TRBV10-2, with D tentatively TRBD1 (6 bases). CDR3 in DNA: TGCGCCAGCAGTGAGCACAGGGCCCCTGGCTACACCTTC. This codes for CASSEHRAPGYTF.